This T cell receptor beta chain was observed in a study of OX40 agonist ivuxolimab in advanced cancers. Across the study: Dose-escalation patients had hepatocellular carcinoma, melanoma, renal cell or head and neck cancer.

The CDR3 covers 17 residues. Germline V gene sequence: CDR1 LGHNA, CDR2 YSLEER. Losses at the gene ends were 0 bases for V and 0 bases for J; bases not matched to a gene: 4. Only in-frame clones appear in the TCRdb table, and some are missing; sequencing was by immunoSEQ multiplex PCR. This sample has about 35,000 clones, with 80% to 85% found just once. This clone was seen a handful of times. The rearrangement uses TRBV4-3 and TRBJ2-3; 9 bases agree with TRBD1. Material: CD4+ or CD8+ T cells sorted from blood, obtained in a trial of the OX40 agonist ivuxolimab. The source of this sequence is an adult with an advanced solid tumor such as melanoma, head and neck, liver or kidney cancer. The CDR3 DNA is TGCGCCAGCAGCCAAGACCCAGGACAGGGGAGCACAGATACGCAGTATTTT. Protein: CASSQDPGQGSTDTQYF.